This T cell receptor (beta chain) derives from a study of shared clonotypes between healthy human individuals. CDR1 and CDR2 from the germline V gene are WNHNN and SYGVQD (reference sequence). Unmatched junction bases numbered 9, after V lost 5 bases and J lost 8 bases. This CDR3 comprises 16 residues. Produced via immunoSEQ multiplex PCR; TCRdb's table is partial and in-frame only. The table shows some 580,000 clones, with 97% occurring only once. Input material: naive CD4+ T cells sorted from blood. Subset defined: CD45RA+ positively selected. The clonotype comes from a woman in her 30s in good health. The genes are TRBV10-1 and TRBJ2-1; 13 bases are shared with TRBD2. The CDR3 region is CASSRTSGRGMHEQFF. CDR3 bases: TGCGCCAGCAGTCGGACTAGCGGGAGAGGCATGCATGAGCAGTTCTTC.